This T cell receptor beta chain was captured by sequencing in a study of blood T cell repertoires in COVID-19. In the study overall: Collection of acute and convalescent COVID-19 samples took place in the United States, Italy and Spain. The analysed material was cDNA or gDNA that came from T cells, B-cell-depleted T cells, or PBMCs.

J gave up 2 bases and V 5 bases, and 4 bases lay outside the gene matches. The V gene's germline CDR1 is SEHNR and CDR2 FQNEAQ (reference sequence). CDR3 length equals 14 residues. Original data processing: Amplification of reference gene primers was used by the study to estimate nucleated cell counts. TCRdb keeps only in-frame clones here, not all; method: immunoSEQ multiplex PCR. That table furnishes V, J and clone size, whereas the DNA furnished D and trimming. This sample carries under 130,000 clones, 80% to 90% of them seen once, and the ten largest clones take approximately 31%. The TCR comes from an elderly woman with acute or convalescent COVID-19. The chain uses TRBV7-9 and TRBJ2-3; 7 positions agree with TRBD1. Sequencing was carried out using peripheral blood. CDR3 in amino acids: CASSPGTATDTQYF. The DNA of the CDR3 is TGTGCCAGCAGCCCCGGGACAGCCACAGATACGCAGTATTTT.